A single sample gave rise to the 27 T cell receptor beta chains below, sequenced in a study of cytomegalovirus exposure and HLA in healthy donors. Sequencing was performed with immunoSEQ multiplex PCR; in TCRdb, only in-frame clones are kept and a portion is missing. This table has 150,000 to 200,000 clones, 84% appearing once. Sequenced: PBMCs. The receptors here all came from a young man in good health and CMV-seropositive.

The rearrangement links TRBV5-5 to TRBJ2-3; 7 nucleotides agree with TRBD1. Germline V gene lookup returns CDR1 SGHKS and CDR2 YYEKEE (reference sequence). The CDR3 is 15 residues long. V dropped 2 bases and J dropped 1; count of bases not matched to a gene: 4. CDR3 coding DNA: TGTGCCAGCAGCTTCAAGGGGGCTGGCACAGATACGCAGTATTTT. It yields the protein CASSFKGAGTDTQYF.

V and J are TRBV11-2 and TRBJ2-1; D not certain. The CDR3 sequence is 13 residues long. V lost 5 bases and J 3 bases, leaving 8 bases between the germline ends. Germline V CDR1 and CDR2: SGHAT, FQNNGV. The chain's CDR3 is CASSGGFYNEQFF. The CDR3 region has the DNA TGTGCCAGCAGCGGCGGTTTCTACAATGAGCAGTTCTTC.

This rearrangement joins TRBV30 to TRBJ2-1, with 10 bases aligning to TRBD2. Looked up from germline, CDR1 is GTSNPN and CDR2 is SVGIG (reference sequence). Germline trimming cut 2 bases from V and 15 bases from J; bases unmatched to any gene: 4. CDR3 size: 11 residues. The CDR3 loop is CAWSSGRALFF. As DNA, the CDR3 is TGTGCCTGGAGTAGCGGGAGGGCCCTGTTCTTC.

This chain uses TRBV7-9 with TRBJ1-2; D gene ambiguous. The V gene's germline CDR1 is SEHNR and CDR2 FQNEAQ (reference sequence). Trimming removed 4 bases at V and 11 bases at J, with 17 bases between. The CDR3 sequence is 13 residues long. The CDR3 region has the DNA TGTGCCAGCAGCTCCCCAGAGGACTCTTGTTACACCTTC. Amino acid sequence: CASSSPEDSCYTF.

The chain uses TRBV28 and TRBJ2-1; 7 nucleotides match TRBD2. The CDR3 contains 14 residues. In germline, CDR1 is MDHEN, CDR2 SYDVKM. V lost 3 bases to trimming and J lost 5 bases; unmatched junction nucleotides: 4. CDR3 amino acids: CASSLAGVNNEQFF. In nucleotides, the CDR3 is TGTGCCAGCAGTTTGGCGGGAGTTAACAATGAGCAGTTCTTC. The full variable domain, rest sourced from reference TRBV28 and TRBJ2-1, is DVKVTQSSRYLVKRTGEKVFLECVQDMDHENMFWYRQDPGLGLRLIYFSYDVKMKEKGDIPEGYSVSREKKERFSLILESASTNQTSMYLCASSLAGVNNEQFFGPGTRLTVL.

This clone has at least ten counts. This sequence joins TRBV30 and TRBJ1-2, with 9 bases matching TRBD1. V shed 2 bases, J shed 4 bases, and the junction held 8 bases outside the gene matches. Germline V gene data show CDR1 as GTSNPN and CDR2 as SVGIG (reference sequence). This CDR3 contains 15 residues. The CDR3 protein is CAWSLPGQGTYGYTF. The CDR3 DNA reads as TGTGCCTGGAGTCTTCCGGGACAGGGCACCTATGGCTACACCTTC.

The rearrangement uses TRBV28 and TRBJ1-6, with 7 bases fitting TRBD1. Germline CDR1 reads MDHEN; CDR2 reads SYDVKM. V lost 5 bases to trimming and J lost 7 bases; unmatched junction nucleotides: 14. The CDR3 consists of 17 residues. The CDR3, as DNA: TGTGCCAGCAGTCTCCAACAGGGGAGATTTCAGAATTCACCCCTCCACTTT. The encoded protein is CASSLQQGRFQNSPLHF.

The CDR3 region is CASSPGTGGMNTEAFF. The CDR3 DNA sequence: TGTGCCAGCAGCCCCGGGACAGGGGGGATGAACACTGAAGCTTTCTTT. The V gene is TRBV5-4, the J gene TRBJ1-1; 11 nucleotides line up with TRBD1. The CDR3 covers 16 residues. Germline V lookup: CDR1 SGHNT, CDR2 YYREEE (reference sequence). The ends lost 4 bases at V and 0 bases at J; junction bases unmatched: 5.

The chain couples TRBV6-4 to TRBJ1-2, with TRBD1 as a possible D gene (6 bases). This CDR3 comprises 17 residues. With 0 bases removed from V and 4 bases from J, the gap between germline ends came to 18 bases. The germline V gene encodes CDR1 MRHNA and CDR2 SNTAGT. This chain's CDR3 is CASSDSISRGPGYGYTF. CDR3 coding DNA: TGTGCCAGCAGTGACTCGATTTCCAGGGGCCCCGGCTATGGCTACACCTTC.

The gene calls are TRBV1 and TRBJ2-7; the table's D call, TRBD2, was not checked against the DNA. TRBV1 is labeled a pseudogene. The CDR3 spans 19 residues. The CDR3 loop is CTSSQDRGKLRGGPYEQYF. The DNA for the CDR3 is TGCACCAGCAGCCAAGATAGGGGCAAACTGCGGGGGGGACCCTACGAGCAGTACTTC.

As DNA, the CDR3 is TGTGCCAGCAGCTTAGTGGGGACTAACCCTTCCGAGCAGTACTTC. Its protein is CASSLVGTNPSEQYF. V and J are TRBV7-2 and TRBJ2-7, with 7 bases lining up with TRBD2. Germline V gene lookup returns CDR1 SGHTA and CDR2 FQGNSA. The CDR3 has 15 amino acids. The V segment lost 1 base and the J segment 6 bases; nucleotides outside the gene matches: 9. The entire variable domain, with the rest obtained from reference TRBV7-2 and TRBJ2-7, is as follows: GAGVSQSPSNKVTEKGKDVELRCDPISGHTALYWYRQSLGQGLEFLIYFQGNSAPDKSGLPSDRFSAERTGGSVSTLTIQRTQQEDSAVYLCASSLVGTNPSEQYFGPGTRLTVT.

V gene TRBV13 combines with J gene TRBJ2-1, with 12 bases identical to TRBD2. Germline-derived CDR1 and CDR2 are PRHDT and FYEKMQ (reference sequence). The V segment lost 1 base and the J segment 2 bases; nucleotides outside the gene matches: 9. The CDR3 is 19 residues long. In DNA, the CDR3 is TGTGCCAGCAGCTTAGTGGCTAGCGGGAGGGCGACCCCCTACAATGAGCAGTTCTTC. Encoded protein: CASSLVASGRATPYNEQFF.

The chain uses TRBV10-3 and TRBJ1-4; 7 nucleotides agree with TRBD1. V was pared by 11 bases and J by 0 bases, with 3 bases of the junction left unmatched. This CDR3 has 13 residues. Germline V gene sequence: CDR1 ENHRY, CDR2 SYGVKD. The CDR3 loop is CAVQGATNEKLFF. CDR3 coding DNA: TGTGCCGTTCAGGGGGCAACTAATGAAAAACTGTTTTTT.

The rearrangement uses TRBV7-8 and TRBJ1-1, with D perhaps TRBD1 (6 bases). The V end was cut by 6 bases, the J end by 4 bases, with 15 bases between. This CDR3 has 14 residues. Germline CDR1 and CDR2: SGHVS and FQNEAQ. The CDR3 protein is CASSRAGESTEAFF. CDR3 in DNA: TGTGCCAGCAGTCGCGCAGGGGAGAGCACTGAAGCTTTCTTT.

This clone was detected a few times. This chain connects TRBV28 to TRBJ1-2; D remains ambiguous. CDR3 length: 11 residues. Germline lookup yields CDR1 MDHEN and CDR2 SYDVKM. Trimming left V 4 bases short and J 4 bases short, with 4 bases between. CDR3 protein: CASSSSYGYTF. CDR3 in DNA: TGTGCCAGCAGTTCGAGCTATGGCTACACCTTC.

The DNA of the CDR3 is TGCGCCAGCAGTTCCGACAGGGTTGGCTACACCTTC. Protein: CASSSDRVGYTF. The rearrangement uses TRBV5-1 and TRBJ1-2, with 7 bases that match TRBD1. Germline V CDR1 and CDR2: SGHRS, YFSETQ. With V trimmed by 5 bases and J by 7 bases, 5 bases remained unmatched. CDR3 size: 12 residues.

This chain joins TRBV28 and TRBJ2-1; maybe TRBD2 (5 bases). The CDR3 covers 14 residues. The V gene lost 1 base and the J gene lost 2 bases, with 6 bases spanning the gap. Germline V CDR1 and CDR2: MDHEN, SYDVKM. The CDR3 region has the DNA TGTGCCAGCAGTTTATACGGGACCTACAATGAGCAGTTCTTC. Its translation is CASSLYGTYNEQFF.

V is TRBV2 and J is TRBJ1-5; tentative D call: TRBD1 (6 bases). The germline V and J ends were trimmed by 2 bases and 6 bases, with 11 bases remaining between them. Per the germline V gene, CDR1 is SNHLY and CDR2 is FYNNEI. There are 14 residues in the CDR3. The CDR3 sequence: CASSERDIFQPQHF. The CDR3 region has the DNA TGTGCCAGCAGTGAAAGGGACATATTTCAGCCCCAGCATTTT.

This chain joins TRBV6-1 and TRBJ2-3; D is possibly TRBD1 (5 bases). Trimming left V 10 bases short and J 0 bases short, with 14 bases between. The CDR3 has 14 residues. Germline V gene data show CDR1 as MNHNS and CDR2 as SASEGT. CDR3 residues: CATGNPTSTDTQYF. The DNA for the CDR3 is TGTGCCACAGGGAATCCAACTAGCACAGATACGCAGTATTTT.

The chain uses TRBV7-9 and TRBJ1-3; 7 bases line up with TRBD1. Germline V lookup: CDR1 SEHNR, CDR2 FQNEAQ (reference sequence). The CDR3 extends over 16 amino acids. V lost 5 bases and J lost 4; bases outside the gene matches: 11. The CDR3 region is CASSPKGALAGNTIYF. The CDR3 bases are TGTGCCAGCAGCCCGAAGGGGGCGTTAGCAGGAAACACCATATATTTT.

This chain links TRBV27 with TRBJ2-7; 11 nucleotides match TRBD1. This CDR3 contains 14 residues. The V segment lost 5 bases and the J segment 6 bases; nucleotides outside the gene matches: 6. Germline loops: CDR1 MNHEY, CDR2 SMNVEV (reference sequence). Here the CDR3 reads CASSLGTGGSEQYF. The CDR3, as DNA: TGTGCCAGCAGTCTAGGGACAGGGGGTTCCGAGCAGTACTTC.

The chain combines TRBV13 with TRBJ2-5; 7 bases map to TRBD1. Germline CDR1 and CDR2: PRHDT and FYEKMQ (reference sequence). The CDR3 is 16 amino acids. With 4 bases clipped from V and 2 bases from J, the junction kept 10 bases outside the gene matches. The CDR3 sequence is CASSSRQGLEQETQYF. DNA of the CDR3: TGTGCCAGCAGCTCCCGACAGGGCCTCGAGCAAGAGACCCAGTACTTC.

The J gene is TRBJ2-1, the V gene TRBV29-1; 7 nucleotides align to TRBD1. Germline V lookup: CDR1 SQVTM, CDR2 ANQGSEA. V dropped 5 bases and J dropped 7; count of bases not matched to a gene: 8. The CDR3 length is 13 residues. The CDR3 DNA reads TGCAGCGTTTTGGTGACAGGGCGGAATGAGCAGTTCTTC. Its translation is CSVLVTGRNEQFF.

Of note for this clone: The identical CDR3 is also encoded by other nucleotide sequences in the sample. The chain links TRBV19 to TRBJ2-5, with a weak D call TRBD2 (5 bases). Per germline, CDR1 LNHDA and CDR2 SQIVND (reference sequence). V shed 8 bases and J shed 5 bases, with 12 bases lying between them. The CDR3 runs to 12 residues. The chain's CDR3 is CASRLAGETQYF. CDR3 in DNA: TGTGCCAGTCGGCTAGCTGGGGAGACCCAGTACTTC.

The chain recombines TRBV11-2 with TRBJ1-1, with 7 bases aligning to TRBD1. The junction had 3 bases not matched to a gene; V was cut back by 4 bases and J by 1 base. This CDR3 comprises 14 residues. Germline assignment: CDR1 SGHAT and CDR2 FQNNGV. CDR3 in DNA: TGTGCCAGCAGCTGGGGGACAGCGAACACTGAAGCTTTCTTT. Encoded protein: CASSWGTANTEAFF.

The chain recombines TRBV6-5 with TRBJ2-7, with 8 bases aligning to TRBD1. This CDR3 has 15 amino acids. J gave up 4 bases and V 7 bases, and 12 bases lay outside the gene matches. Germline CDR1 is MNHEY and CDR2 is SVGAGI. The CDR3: CASTHGQGAGYEQYF. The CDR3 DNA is TGTGCCAGCACCCACGGGCAGGGGGCGGGATACGAGCAGTACTTC.

The CDR3 protein is CASSLKFGDSSGNTIYF. The CDR3 DNA reads TGTGCCAGCAGCTTAAAGTTTGGGGACAGCTCTGGAAACACCATATATTTT. The chain joins TRBV7-8 to TRBJ1-3; 7 bases match TRBD1. The CDR3 is 17 amino acids. Per the germline V gene, CDR1 is SGHVS and CDR2 is FQNEAQ. V gave up 2 bases and J gave up 0 bases; unmatched junction bases: 7.